The entry that follows covers one T cell receptor (beta chain) sequence. Its specificity is unknown. The data stem from a study of T cells in tuberculosis. Whole-study context: IGRA-negative adolescents, IGRA-positive adolescents with latent tuberculosis and adults with active tuberculosis formed this South African cohort. Study results and limitations: The TCR-beta difference was not significant; alpha differences partly reflected length. Classification accuracy was roughly 90% (AUROC approximately 0.89) with the GMM-specific repertoire.

Time point: new active TB diagnosis, blood taken before or within 7 days of starting treatment. Measured with immunoSEQ multiplex PCR; TCRdb has only the in-frame clones, and not every one. The sample carries tens of thousands of clones, around 90% recorded once. Specimen: PBMCs, collected at tuberculosis diagnosis. The receptor's source is an adult with tuberculosis.

The CDR3 DNA reads TGTGCCAGCAGCTTAGAAGGGCGACTAGAAAATACGCAGTATTTT. Its translation: CASSLEGRLENTQYF. The rearrangement uses TRBV11-2 and TRBJ2-3; tentatively, D is TRBD2 (6 bases). The CDR3 is 15 residues long. Deletions cut 0 bases from V and 7 bases from J, with 14 bases between. The V gene's germline CDR1 is SGHAT and CDR2 FQNNGV.